These T cell receptor beta chains were read from a single sample in a study of cytomegalovirus exposure and HLA in healthy donors. Libraries were prepared by immunoSEQ multiplex PCR; TCRdb keeps only in-frame clonotypes and omits some of them. Among approximately 190,000 clones listed, almost 85% were seen once. Sequenced input: PBMCs. These receptors came from a boy aged 5-17 years in good health and CMV-seronegative. CDR3s include the opening cysteine and the closing phenylalanine or tryptophan. The order of the fields is CDR3 protein, V gene, clone size. Expanded clones get a size class; other rows say once, few or many, or leave the size out.

CDR3: CSGSGTGDYGYTF; V: TRBV29-1; size: NA
CDR3: CASRGGESYNEQFF; V: TRBV9; size: NA
CDR3: CAWSPGLAGAMRETQYF; V: TRBV30; size: NA
CDR3: CASSLGDRLHEQFF; V: TRBV7-8; size: few
CDR3: CASSYDFLYGYTF; V: TRBV28; size: NA
CDR3: CASSGGSSYNSPLHF; V: TRBV5-8; size: NA
CDR3: CASSLAGGINEQFF; V: TRBV9; size: NA
CDR3: CSVHRGTEAFF; V: TRBV29-1; size: once
CDR3: CASSLYGGSQETQYF; V: TRBV7-2; size: NA
CDR3: CASSLQGNTEAFF; V: TRBV7-8; size: NA
CDR3: CASSLPREPNTEAFF; V: TRBV28; size: NA
CDR3: CASSAKGGALDTEAFF; V: TRBV13; size: NA
CDR3: CSSSLNTGFGYGYTF; V: TRBV7-9; size: NA
CDR3: CASSQTGTGSAMNTEAFF; V: TRBV4-3; size: few
CDR3: CAWRLAGGRSEQFF; V: TRBV30; size: NA
CDR3: CASTRTAQGQPQHF; V: TRBV6-5; size: NA
CDR3: CASSPGTGASYEQYF; V: TRBV18; size: NA
CDR3: CASSQGTSGSLGHEQFF; V: TRBV4-1; size: once
CDR3: CSVARDKVSYEQYF; V: TRBV29-1; size: NA
CDR3: CASSVGPGSYEQYF; V: TRBV9; size: NA
CDR3: CASSSGETLKSDEQYF; V: TRBV5-5; size: NA
CDR3: CSVPGPTNEKLFF; V: TRBV29-1; size: NA
CDR3: CASSLAGQGQTYSNQPQHF; V: TRBV7-9; size: NA
CDR3: CASIPGGQMNTEAFF; V: TRBV19; size: NA
CDR3: CSARGLSYEQYF; V: TRBV29-1; size: NA
CDR3: CASSLGQRASYEQYF; V: TRBV11-2; size: NA
CDR3: CASSYVPETQYF; V: TRBV6-6; size: NA
CDR3: CASSIPGGDYGYTF; V: TRBV19; size: once
CDR3: CASSYTGGAGFGQYF; V: TRBV6-6; size: NA
CDR3: CASSSQGFTQYF; V: TRBV5-5; size: NA
CDR3: CASSWSGGTDTQYF; V: TRBV5-1; size: NA
CDR3: CASSPIRTGRETQYF; V: TRBV18; size: NA